The rows below give T cell receptor beta chains drawn from one sample of a study of blood T cell repertoires in COVID-19. Assay: immunoSEQ multiplex PCR; the TCRdb copy retains only in-frame clones and omits some. The repertoire consists of a few hundred thousand clones, with roughly 85% occurring once and the leading ten covering less than 5.5%. Sequencing used PBMCs or T cells enriched from blood (not recorded which). All receptors come from a man between 35 and 55 years old who had been exposed to COVID-19. The CDR3 runs from the conserved cysteine through the conserved F or W.

V gene: TRBV12-3/TRBV12-4
CDR3 protein: CASSSVLYGYTF

V gene: TRBV11-2
CDR3 protein: CASTAVGGAWEQFF

V gene: TRBV12-3/TRBV12-4
CDR3 protein: CASSFSGNSPLHF

V gene: TRBV7-9
CDR3 protein: CASSLQGLKDGEQFF

V gene: TRBV7-7
CDR3 protein: CASSSGSAQYF

V gene: TRBV3-1/TRBV3-2
CDR3 protein: CASSQDRRDTQYF

V gene: TRBV27
CDR3 protein: CASSLTLSDEQYF

V gene: TRBV25-1
CDR3 protein: CASSEQGNTEAFF

V gene: TRBV29-1
CDR3 protein: CSVGGQGFLNVLTF

V gene: TRBV5-5
CDR3 protein: CASSFYSDILQDSPLHF